The present T cell receptor (beta chain) was sequenced within a study of blood T cell repertoires in COVID-19 (TCRdb year 2020). For context, the study as a whole: Collaborator samples came from the United States, Italy and Spain and covered acute and convalescent phases of COVID-19. A de-identified subject ID, COVID-19 status, age in years and sex were almost always included in the sample metadata. Where available, HLA class I and class II types were obtained from metadata supplied by the sample provider rather than from assay-based typing. Subjects who had been exposed to COVID-19, were actively infected with it, or had recovered from it provided the deeply sampled blood TCRbeta repertoires that made up the dataset. Samples were obtained from the ongoing ImmuneRACE study (first 160 participants) and from about 1,300 subjects provided by 6 global collaborators. The material from the prospective study consisted of cDNA or gDNA derived from T cells, B-cell-depleted T cells, or PBMCs. The repertoires were made available in a free public database intended to serve as a resource for research on the immune response to SARS-CoV-2.

Results the study describes overall, beyond this receptor: Clinical and demographic metadata were provided uncurated, with the amount varying by source and participant.

As to this clone: Its antigen is currently not known. It has no much larger one-base neighbor in the sample; base qualities were not kept.

The immunoSEQ Assay, a bias-controlled multiplex PCR, was used to amplify TCRbeta CDR3 regions from genomic DNA. The paper's data handling went like this. The number of nucleated cells in each sample was estimated by amplification of reference gene primers within the assay. Sequence reads were collapsed and filtered to measure the absolute abundance of every unique TCRbeta CDR3 rearrangement. For each sample, productive Simpson clonality was calculated by taking the square root of Simpson's diversity index across productive rearrangements. As stored in TCRdb, this immuneACCESS dataset retains in-frame rearrangements with V and J assigned. A fraction of the clones does not appear; measured against another copy, unresolved V genes explain less than half of the discrepancy, and the remainder lacks a known reason. V, J and clone size are taken as reported in that table, and D and trimming were inferred from the DNA itself. The sample includes about 170,000 clones, with under 95% observed a single time. The ten largest clones take up around 5% of the sample.

The CDR3 measures 18 amino acids from cysteine to phenylalanine. Left in the record is the CDR3 DNA by itself, 54 bases read in frame from the first base. From a lookup of the germline V gene (reference sequence), CDR1 and CDR2 are PRHDT and FYEKMQ. For this chain, trimming is 4 bases at the V end and 5 bases at the J end, and the number of junction bases without a gene match is 16. In Seattle, one collaborating source enrolled patients while the infection was active and tracked those patients longitudinally over the course of disease. The collaborating institutions used their own protocols to collect whole blood in K2EDTA tubes. Collaborator samples were shipped for TCRbeta analysis as frozen whole blood, isolated PBMCs, or DNA extracted from either sample type.

The sample consisted of peripheral blood. This TCR came from a man aged 18 to 35 with COVID-19, enrolled during active disease. This chain joins TRBV13 to TRBJ2-1; TRBD2 aligns with 8 central bases. The CDR3 protein: CASSSSHVSGRGDNEQFF. The nucleotide sequence is TGTGCCAGCAGCTCGTCCCACGTGAGCGGGAGAGGGGACAATGAGCAGTTCTTC.